One and the same sample provided the 20 T cell receptor beta chains below, sequenced in a study of T cell responses to AZD1222 COVID-19 vaccine. Assay: immunoSEQ multiplex PCR; the TCRdb copy retains only in-frame clones and omits some. This table holds more than 75,000 clones, roughly 90% found once. Specimen: peripheral blood, collected on day 0 of AZD1222 vaccination. The source is an adult in good health.

The chain is built from TRBV5-1 and TRBJ2-7; D is perhaps TRBD2 (6 bases). The CDR3 length is 18 residues. Trimming removed 2 bases from V and 4 bases from J, with 25 bases in between. Germline V gene lookup returns CDR1 SGHRS and CDR2 YFSETQ. Written as DNA, the CDR3 is TGCGCCAGCAGCTTAGGGTCTAGCGTCCAGGGAACGGAATACGAGCAGTACTTC. Encoded protein: CASSLGSSVQGTEYEQYF.

The gene calls are TRBV5-1 and TRBJ2-5; 12 bases match TRBD2. CDR1 SGHRS and CDR2 YFSETQ come from the germline V gene. Trimming took 0 bases from V and 9 from J; bases not matched to a gene: 12. The length of the CDR3 is 17 residues. The CDR3 region is CASSLALAGGQTKAQYF. For the CDR3, the DNA is TGCGCCAGCAGCTTGGCTCTAGCGGGAGGGCAGACCAAGGCCCAGTACTTC.

This chain links TRBV5-1 with TRBJ2-2; TRBD1 or TRBD2 may be the D gene (5 bases each). V was trimmed by 4 bases and J by 6 bases, leaving 25 bases between them. This CDR3 region has 18 residues. Germline V CDR1 and CDR2: SGHRS, YFSETQ. The CDR3 reads CASSARDGSFWGAGELFF. DNA for the CDR3: TGCGCCAGCAGCGCCCGGGACGGAAGCTTCTGGGGTGCCGGGGAGCTGTTTTTT.

This chain uses TRBV18 with TRBJ2-3; D uncertain. The V gene's germline CDR1 is KGHSH and CDR2 LQKENI. The CDR3 covers 13 residues. V lost 3 bases and J 2 bases, leaving 6 bases between the germline ends. The CDR3 loop is CASSPSYTDTQYF. CDR3 bases: TGTGCCAGCTCACCTTCCTACACAGATACGCAGTATTTT.

This chain uses TRBV3-1 (or the pseudogene TRBV3-2) with TRBJ2-2; 7 bases are a match to TRBD2. V lost 4 bases, J lost 5 bases, and 16 bases stayed unmatched. Germline assignment: CDR1 LGHDT and CDR2 YNNKEL (reference sequence). This CDR3 has 18 residues. The DNA of the CDR3 is TGTGCCAGCAGCCCCCCTTTTGGTACGGGAGGTGGAACCGGGGAGCTGTTTTTT. Its protein product is CASSPPFGTGGGTGELFF.

The rearrangement links TRBV7-2 to TRBJ2-3, with D unresolved. Germline V gene lookup returns CDR1 SGHTA and CDR2 FQGNSA. Trimming removed 4 bases at V and 0 bases at J, with 8 bases between. The CDR3 consists of 14 residues. CDR3 residues: CASSSRPSTDTQYF. DNA of the CDR3: TGTGCCAGCAGCTCCCGGCCTAGCACAGATACGCAGTATTTT.

V is TRBV2 and J is TRBJ2-3, with D unresolved. The CDR3 loop spans 13 amino acids. Trimming shortened V by 7 bases and J by 2 bases, and 10 bases separated the two germline ends. The germline V gene encodes CDR1 SNHLY and CDR2 FYNNEI. Here the CDR3 reads CASILGNTDTQYF. In DNA, the CDR3 is TGTGCCAGCATCTTGGGCAACACAGATACGCAGTATTTT.

A word on this clone: A read error may produce the germline difference seen at one junction end. The gene calls are TRBV25-1 and TRBJ1-1; weak D call: TRBD1 (6 bases). Germline CDR1 and CDR2: MGHDK and SYGVNS. The CDR3 loop spans 13 amino acids. The CDR3 bases are TGTGCCGGCAGACAGGTCGGGGGCACTGAAGCTTTCTTT. It codes for CAGRQVGGTEAFF.

Points on this clone: One junction end does not reproduce the germline sequence, and a read error may be involved. The chain uses TRBV7-7 and TRBJ2-5; perhaps TRBD2 as D (6 bases). Germline-derived CDR1 and CDR2 are SSHAT and FNYEAQ (reference sequence). This CDR3 has 16 residues. This CDR3 is CASSLAPTGVKETQYF. CDR3 nucleotide sequence: TGTGCTAGCAGCTTAGCTCCTACGGGGGTGAAAGAGACCCAGTACTTC.

The J gene is TRBJ1-6, the V gene TRBV18, with D unresolved. The CDR3 covers 14 residues. V dropped 3 bases and J dropped 7 bases, with 10 bases sitting between them. Germline CDR1 and CDR2: KGHSH and LQKENI. The CDR3 sequence is CASSPIPANSPLHF. CDR3 nucleotides: TGTGCCAGCTCACCGATACCAGCCAATTCACCCCTCCACTTT.

This chain links TRBV3-1 (or the pseudogene TRBV3-2) with TRBJ2-1; 11 positions agree with TRBD2. Germline CDR1 is LGHDT and CDR2 is YNNKEL (reference sequence). There are 17 residues in the CDR3. V was clipped by 1 base and J by 3 bases; unmatched bases: 5. CDR3 nucleotides: TGTGCCAGCAGCCAAGGAGTAGCGGGAGGGTTCTACAATGAGCAGTTCTTC. This gives the protein CASSQGVAGGFYNEQFF.

This rearrangement joins TRBV28 to TRBJ1-3, with D possibly being TRBD1 (5 bases). Looked up from germline, CDR1 is MDHEN and CDR2 is SYDVKM. Trimming left V 1 base short and J 0 bases short, with 13 bases between. The CDR3 loop spans 17 amino acids. CDR3 DNA: TGTGCCAGCAGTTTATTGGTAGACAGTCTCTCTGGAAACACCATATATTTT. Amino acid sequence: CASSLLVDSLSGNTIYF.

The chain has TRBV10-3 and TRBJ1-4; no clear D. V dropped 8 bases and J dropped 7 bases, with 14 bases sitting between them. The germline CDR1 and CDR2 sequences are ENHRY and SYGVKD. The CDR3 covers 13 residues. The CDR3 here is CAIGSGLGEKLFF. The CDR3 region has the DNA TGTGCCATCGGCTCGGGGTTGGGTGAAAAACTGTTTTTT.

The rearrangement uses TRBV7-2 and TRBJ2-3, with D possibly matching TRBD2 (6 bases). This CDR3 is 17 amino acids long. V lost 5 bases and J 0 bases, leaving 18 bases between the germline ends. Germline V CDR1 and CDR2: SGHTA, FQGNSA. Here the CDR3 reads CASSRPPTSLSTDTQYF. The CDR3 DNA follows: TGTGCCAGCAGCCGTCCACCGACTAGTTTAAGCACAGATACGCAGTATTTT.

Notes on this clone: A junction boundary mismatches the germline segment, possibly from a read error. The chain links TRBV9 to TRBJ2-1, with D perhaps TRBD2 (5 bases). Per germline, CDR1 SGDLS and CDR2 YYNGEE. This CDR3 contains 14 residues. The CDR3 coding sequence is TGCGGTGAATCGAGGTATTTCGGGGAGAATGAGCAGTTCTTC. Protein sequence: CGESRYFGENEQFF.

The chain couples TRBV21-1 to TRBJ2-7; the table assigns TRBD2, which was not confirmed against the DNA. TRBV21-1 is a documented pseudogene. CDR3 size: 14 residues. CDR3 bases: TGTGCCAGCAGCAACGCCTCTAGTTTCTACGAGCAGTACTTC. This gives the protein CASSNASSFYEQYF.

The chain employs TRBV4-2 and TRBJ2-1; 11 positions match TRBD2. This CDR3 is 16 amino acids long. V was clipped by 0 bases and J by 2 bases; unmatched bases: 0. Germline V gives CDR1 LGHNA, CDR2 YNFKEQ. The CDR3: CASSQELAGAYNEQFF. The CDR3 coding sequence is TGTGCCAGCAGCCAAGAACTAGCGGGAGCCTACAATGAGCAGTTCTTC.

The V gene is TRBV2, the J gene TRBJ2-1; 9 bases match TRBD1. This CDR3 contains 13 residues. V trimming: 9 bases; J trimming: 10 bases; junction bases outside the gene matches: 10. Germline V lookup: CDR1 SNHLY, CDR2 FYNNEI. CDR3: CARSRDRDGEQFF. As DNA, the CDR3 is TGTGCCAGATCCCGGGACAGGGATGGGGAGCAGTTCTTC. Using reference TRBV2 and TRBJ2-1 for the parts outside the CDR3, the full variable domain is EPEVTQTPSHQVTQMGQEVILRCVPISNHLYFYWYRQILGQKVEFLVSFYNNEISEKSEIFDDQFSVERPDGSNFTLKIRSTKLEDSAMYFCARSRDRDGEQFFGPGTRLTVL.

This chain joins TRBV2 and TRBJ2-5; 7 positions match TRBD2. Trimming took 7 bases from V and 9 from J; bases not matched to a gene: 8. The CDR3 totals 12 residues. Germline values: CDR1 SNHLY, CDR2 FYNNEI. The CDR3 bases are TGTGCCAGCATCGGGGGGACCGGGGCCCAGTACTTC. It encodes CASIGGTGAQYF. The full variable domain, in which reference TRBV2 and TRBJ2-5 provide the parts outside the CDR3, is EPEVTQTPSHQVTQMGQEVILRCVPISNHLYFYWYRQILGQKVEFLVSFYNNEISEKSEIFDDQFSVERPDGSNFTLKIRSTKLEDSAMYFCASIGGTGAQYFGPGTRLLVL.

V usage is TRBV21-1 and J usage is TRBJ1-4. TRBV21-1 is noted as a pseudogene. The length of the CDR3 is 13 residues. The CDR3 sequence: CASSARWNEKLFF. CDR3 sequence (DNA): TGTGCCAGCAGCGCTAGGTGGAATGAAAAACTGTTTTTT.